A single sample is the source of the 2 T cell receptor beta chains below, sequenced in a study of blood T cell repertoires in COVID-19. TCRdb keeps only in-frame clones here, not all; method: immunoSEQ multiplex PCR. The table shows about 58,000 clones, with 60% to 85% occurring only once. Sequenced sample: peripheral blood. These receptor sequences come from a human donor in a cohort sampled during active COVID-19.

This clone was detected a few times. The V call is TRBV7-9, the J call TRBJ2-7; the match to TRBD1 covers 10 bases. The CDR3 length is 14 residues. Germline-derived CDR1 and CDR2 are SEHNR and FQNEAQ (reference sequence). Trimming took 3 bases from V and 5 from J; bases not matched to a gene: 4. The chain's CDR3 is CASSLDRGSHEQYF. The CDR3 DNA sequence: TGTGCCAGCAGCTTGGACAGGGGGTCCCACGAGCAGTACTTC.

The gene calls are TRBV10-3 and TRBJ2-7, with 9 bases lining up with TRBD2. V lost 11 bases and J lost 5; bases outside the gene matches: 19. The length of the CDR3 is 16 residues. Germline loops: CDR1 ENHRY, CDR2 SYGVKD. In DNA form, the CDR3 reads TGTGCCGCAGGGACCAGGGGCCCTAGCGGGATCAACGAGCAGTACTTC. This sequence encodes CAAGTRGPSGINEQYF.